This T cell receptor (beta chain) was captured in a study of beta chain features in type 1 diabetes. Concerning this clone itself: The antigen remains unidentified.

Isolated RNA was reverse transcribed in full, so expressed TCRB transcripts were sequenced. The table came from immunoSEQ multiplex PCR; TCRdb's copy has only in-frame clones and leaves some out. The sample shows fewer than 550,000 clones, 9.5% to 12% of them seen only once. Staining for CD45RO/CCR7/CD25/CD127/CD95/CD27 allowed sorting of CD4+ naive, central memory, regulatory and stem cell-like memory cells. Purity above 98% was achieved in all sorted populations. Study-wide points: Patients with Type 1 diabetes showed moderately but significantly shorter TCRB CDR3s in all four CD4+ subsets.

Germline loops: CDR1 MGHDK, CDR2 SYGVNS. The CDR3 is 14 residues long. Trimming left V 4 bases short and J 9 bases short, with 16 bases between. The source of this sequence is a woman younger than 35 in good health. The chain carries TRBV25-1 and TRBJ2-1, with D perhaps matching TRBD2 (6 bases). The sample taken for sequencing was naive CD4+ T cells from blood. The CDR3 coding sequence is TGTGCCAGCAGTGGTCTAGGAGGGGCCGGTGAGCAGTTCTTC. The encoded protein is CASSGLGGAGEQFF.